These 25 T cell receptor beta chains originate from one sample sequenced in a study of graft-versus-host responses after intestinal transplantation. Sequenced by immunoSEQ multiplex PCR; TCRdb stores in-frame clones only, minus some. The sample lists tens of thousands of clones, 80% to 95% occurring once. Their antigen targets remain unknown. This material consisted of unstimulated CD4+ T cells sorted from spleen or lymph node cells, taken before transplant. These receptors were collected from a human donor who was the organ donor for an intestinal transplant.

The chain links TRBV28 to TRBJ1-5; 7 nucleotides align to TRBD1. The germline gives CDR1 MDHEN, CDR2 SYDVKM. The ends lost 2 bases at V and 2 bases at J; junction bases unmatched: 6. The CDR3 has 16 amino acids. The CDR3, as DNA: TGTGCCAGCAGTTTAAGGTACAGGGGTCGCAATCAGCCCCAGCATTTT. Translated: CASSLRYRGRNQPQHF.

The chain employs TRBV5-3 and TRBJ1-3; perhaps TRBD1 as D (6 bases). TRBV5-3 is recorded as an ORF, its role being uncertain. V shed 3 bases and J shed 2 bases, with 12 bases lying between them. This CDR3 has 15 residues. The CDR3 DNA reads TGTGCCAGAAGCTACCATAAGGGGGCTGGAAACACCATATATTTT. As protein: CARSYHKGAGNTIYF.

V is TRBV7-9 and J is TRBJ1-1, with TRBD1 identical over 8 bases. Germline V CDR1 and CDR2: SEHNR, FQNEAQ (reference sequence). Unmatched junction bases numbered 13, after V lost 0 bases and J lost 7 bases. The CDR3 sequence is 17 residues long. The CDR3 sequence: CASSLARIDRGTREAFF. CDR3 nucleotide sequence: TGTGCCAGCAGCTTAGCCCGAATCGACAGGGGCACCCGTGAAGCTTTCTTT.

The chain links TRBV7-2 to TRBJ1-5; D may be TRBD1 (5 bases). V gave up 4 bases and J gave up 7 bases, with 8 bases separating them. Germline V gives CDR1 SGHTA, CDR2 FQGNSA. This CDR3 is built from 12 residues. For the CDR3, the DNA is TGTGCCAGCAGCTGGGGGGGACAGCCCCAGCATTTT. Translated: CASSWGGQPQHF. Full variable domain (rest looked up from reference TRBV7-2 and TRBJ1-5): GAGVSQSPSNKVTEKGKDVELRCDPISGHTALYWYRQSLGQGLEFLIYFQGNSAPDKSGLPSDRFSAERTGGSVSTLTIQRTQQEDSAVYLCASSWGGQPQHFGDGTRLSIL.

This clone was seen just once. The J gene is TRBJ2-5, the V gene TRBV2; D gene uncertain. Per the germline V gene, CDR1 is SNHLY and CDR2 is FYNNEI. The CDR3 runs 11 residues. V was cut by 1 base and J by 5 bases, with 2 bases left in between. CDR3 coding DNA: TGTGCCAGCAGTGAAGTCGAGACCCAGTACTTC. This codes for CASSEVETQYF.

V usage is TRBV29-1 and J usage is TRBJ2-1, with D tentatively TRBD2 (5 bases). There are 15 residues in the CDR3. V lost 4 bases and J 0 bases, leaving 13 bases between the germline ends. The germline V gene has CDR1 SQVTM and CDR2 ANQGSEA. CDR3 residues: CSVVVRGSSYNEQFF. The CDR3 DNA sequence: TGCAGCGTTGTTGTACGGGGATCCTCCTACAATGAGCAGTTCTTC.

The chain is built from TRBV5-1 and TRBJ1-2; no clear D. The germline CDR1 and CDR2 sequences are SGHRS and YFSETQ. The CDR3 is 15 residues long. V dropped 4 bases and J dropped 5 bases, with 18 bases sitting between them. The CDR3 coding sequence is TGCGCCAGCAGCGGGAAGGGTCAAGGGAAATATGGCTACACCTTC. Residues: CASSGKGQGKYGYTF.

The rearrangement links TRBV6-5 to TRBJ2-3, with 13 bases matching TRBD2. Germline V gives CDR1 MNHEY, CDR2 SVGAGI. The J segment lost 1 base and the V segment lost 5 bases, leaving 0 bases of the junction unmatched. There are 15 residues in the CDR3. This CDR3 is CASSGLAGGTDTQYF. The CDR3 DNA sequence: TGTGCCAGCAGTGGACTAGCGGGAGGCACAGATACGCAGTATTTT.

The rearrangement uses TRBV28 and TRBJ2-1; 8 bases map to TRBD2. Germline V gene sequence: CDR1 MDHEN, CDR2 SYDVKM. Trimming took 5 bases from V and 4 from J; bases not matched to a gene: 7. The CDR3 runs to 15 residues. Here the CDR3 DNA reads TGTGCCAGCAGTCGGGAGGGCGATGGGTACAATGAGCAGTTCTTC. Its protein is CASSREGDGYNEQFF.

The rearrangement links TRBV19 to TRBJ2-5; 7 bases match TRBD2. Germline V gene data show CDR1 as LNHDA and CDR2 as SQIVND (reference sequence). CDR3 length equals 15 residues. V shed 5 bases, J shed 4 bases, and the junction held 10 bases outside the gene matches. The CDR3 is CASSSTGLRVETQYF. In DNA, the CDR3 is TGTGCCAGTAGTTCCACGGGACTAAGAGTAGAGACCCAGTACTTC.

The chain combines TRBV6-5 with TRBJ2-7, with 9 bases lining up with TRBD1. Germline values: CDR1 MNHEY, CDR2 SVGAGI. With 8 bases clipped from V and 4 bases from J, the junction kept 6 bases outside the gene matches. The CDR3 runs 13 residues. The CDR3 DNA follows: TGTGCCAGCGGAAACAGGGGGCTGTACGAGCAGTACTTC. Its protein is CASGNRGLYEQYF.

This clone was seen just once. The chain has TRBV28 and TRBJ2-2; D not certain. Germline V gene lookup returns CDR1 MDHEN and CDR2 SYDVKM. The CDR3 runs to 12 residues. Trimming took off 4 bases at V and 4 bases at J, with 4 bases between the two ends. The CDR3 coding sequence is TGTGCCAGCAGTTCATTCACCGGGGAGCTGTTTTTT. Translation: CASSSFTGELFF.

The V gene is TRBV28, the J gene TRBJ1-2; TRBD1 matches 7 bases. The germline V gene has CDR1 MDHEN and CDR2 SYDVKM. J gave up 9 bases and V 4 bases, and 8 bases lay outside the gene matches. This CDR3 region has 13 residues. DNA of the CDR3: TGTGCCAGCAGTTCAGGGACAGTCCAAAGCTACACCTTC. Translating it yields CASSSGTVQSYTF.

V and J are TRBV4-2 and TRBJ1-2, with 8 bases lining up with TRBD1. Per germline, CDR1 LGHNA and CDR2 YNFKEQ. With 3 bases clipped from V and 2 bases from J, the junction kept 2 bases outside the gene matches. This CDR3 comprises 14 residues. The CDR3 is CASSQGQDNYGYTF. The DNA for the CDR3 is TGTGCCAGCAGCCAGGGACAGGACAACTATGGCTACACCTTC.

V and J are TRBV4-2 and TRBJ1-2; 7 bases map to TRBD1. The germline gives CDR1 LGHNA, CDR2 YNFKEQ. V trimming: 3 bases; J trimming: 6 bases; junction bases outside the gene matches: 4. The CDR3 is made up of 13 amino acids. The CDR3 DNA is TGTGCCAGCAGCCAGGCAGGGGGGGATGGCTACACCTTC. Its translation is CASSQAGGDGYTF.

The chain links TRBV6-5 to TRBJ1-1; D unclear. The CDR3 sequence is 12 residues long. Trimming removed 5 bases at V and 9 bases at J, with 13 bases between. Germline V gene data show CDR1 as MNHEY and CDR2 as SVGAGI. DNA of the CDR3: TGTGCCAGCAGTCACCGGACGGATAAAGCTTTCTTT. Amino acids: CASSHRTDKAFF.

This chain joins TRBV6-6 and TRBJ2-5; tentatively, D is TRBD1 (5 bases). From germline, CDR1 is MNHNY and CDR2 SVGAGI (reference sequence). The CDR3 is 11 amino acids. V lost 6 bases and J 5 bases, leaving 7 bases between the germline ends. CDR3 DNA sequence: TGTGCCAGCAGCTACAGGGAGACCCAGTACTTC. It codes for CASSYRETQYF.

The chain links TRBV10-3 to TRBJ2-2, with 7 bases aligning to TRBD2. The V and J ends lost 10 bases and 0 bases, in that order; junction bases with no gene match: 8. The CDR3 loop spans 15 amino acids. The V gene's germline CDR1 is ENHRY and CDR2 SYGVKD. CDR3 sequence reads: CATQGREPNTGELFF. CDR3 nucleotide sequence: TGTGCCACCCAAGGGCGGGAGCCGAACACCGGGGAGCTGTTTTTT.

The chain links TRBV4-3 to TRBJ2-7; 7 nucleotides align to TRBD2. The trim removed 0 bases at V and 1 base at J, leaving 6 bases unmatched. This CDR3 has 16 residues. From germline, CDR1 is LGHNA and CDR2 YSLEER. Written as DNA, the CDR3 is TGCGCCAGCAGCCAAGAAGGTCGGGGGGAATCCTACGAGCAGTACTTC. Translated, it gives CASSQEGRGESYEQYF.

This chain connects TRBV11-3 to TRBJ1-1; 7 bases match TRBD1. Germline lookup yields CDR1 SGHNT and CDR2 YENEEA. This CDR3 region has 14 residues. Trimming at V came to 0 bases and at J to 5 bases, leaving 3 bases not matched to a gene. The CDR3 here is CASSLDPGGTEAFF. CDR3 DNA sequence: TGTGCCAGCAGCTTAGACCCAGGGGGTACTGAAGCTTTCTTT.

V and J are TRBV29-1 and TRBJ2-5; 10 bases map to TRBD1. Germline CDR1 reads SQVTM; CDR2 reads ANQGSEA. Losses at the gene ends were 5 bases for V and 2 bases for J; bases not matched to a gene: 8. The length of the CDR3 is 15 residues. The CDR3 protein is CSVHPRGQGQETQYF. Here the CDR3 DNA reads TGCAGCGTTCATCCCCGGGGACAGGGGCAAGAGACCCAGTACTTC.

The chain is built from TRBV7-9 and TRBJ2-3; maybe TRBD2 (6 bases). Trimming removed 9 bases at V and 6 bases at J, with 13 bases between. The germline gives CDR1 SEHNR, CDR2 FQNEAQ (reference sequence). This CDR3 spans 12 amino acids. The CDR3 reads CASRERPDTQYF. The CDR3 region has the DNA TGTGCCAGTCGGGAGCGCCCCGATACGCAGTATTTT.

V gene TRBV7-2 combines with J gene TRBJ2-7, with D unresolved. Germline V gene lookup returns CDR1 SGHTA and CDR2 FQGNSA. The CDR3 loop spans 13 amino acids. V lost 2 bases and J 2 bases, leaving 7 bases between the germline ends. This chain's CDR3 is CASSLPRTYEQYF. CDR3 DNA sequence: TGTGCCAGCAGCTTACCGAGGACCTACGAGCAGTACTTC.

This chain uses TRBV7-9 with TRBJ2-1; D ambiguous. The germline gives CDR1 SEHNR, CDR2 FQNEAQ (reference sequence). There are 14 residues in the CDR3. The V end lost 1 base, the J end lost 9 bases, and 13 bases lay between the germline ends. The CDR3 sequence: CASSLELGWAEQFF. DNA for the CDR3: TGTGCCAGCAGCTTAGAGCTGGGCTGGGCTGAGCAGTTCTTC.

The chain links TRBV7-2 to TRBJ1-5, with no clear D. With 0 bases removed from V and 0 bases from J, the gap between germline ends came to 6 bases. Germline CDR1 SGHTA, CDR2 FQGNSA. The CDR3 runs to 15 residues. The DNA for the CDR3 is TGTGCCAGCAGCTTAGCCCCAAATAGCAATCAGCCCCAGCATTTT. This translates into CASSLAPNSNQPQHF.